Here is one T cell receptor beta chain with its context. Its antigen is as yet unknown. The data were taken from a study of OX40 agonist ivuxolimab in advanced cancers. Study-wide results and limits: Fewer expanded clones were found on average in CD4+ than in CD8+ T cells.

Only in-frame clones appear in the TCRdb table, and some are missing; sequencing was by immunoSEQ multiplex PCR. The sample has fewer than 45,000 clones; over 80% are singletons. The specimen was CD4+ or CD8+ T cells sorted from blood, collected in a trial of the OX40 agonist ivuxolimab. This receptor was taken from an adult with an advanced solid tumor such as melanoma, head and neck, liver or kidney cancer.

The CDR3 DNA is TGTGCCAGCAGTCCGCCGTATCCGGACAGGACCACAGATACGCAGTATTTT. This gives the protein CASSPPYPDRTTDTQYF. The chain combines TRBV11-2 with TRBJ2-3; 7 nucleotides agree with TRBD1. Looked up from germline, CDR1 is SGHAT and CDR2 is FQNNGV. V gave up 6 bases and J gave up 2 bases; unmatched junction bases: 14. This CDR3 is 17 amino acids long.